This T cell receptor beta chain was captured by sequencing in a study of shared clonotypes between healthy human individuals. Study-level points and caveats: Donor scarcity curtailed the genetic and exposure-history diversity represented herein.

The naive CD8 subset, CD45RO-negative cells positively selected for CCR7, excluded terminally differentiated effector memory CD45RA+ cells. Each of the donors was a healthy adult who was HIV-negative and had not had a recent acute infection or vaccination. The data were produced by immunoSEQ multiplex PCR, yet TCRdb's version contains in-frame clones alone and is incomplete. The sample shows about 2.1 million clones, 93% of them seen only once. The CDR3 has 12 amino acids. The V and J ends lost 5 bases and 6 bases respectively, with 8 bases between them. Germline V lookup: CDR1 SGHTA, CDR2 FQGNSA. Only one count was recorded for this clone. Its antigen is still unknown.

The rearrangement links TRBV7-2 to TRBJ1-5, with D tentatively TRBD1 (5 bases). This receptor was identified in a man younger than 35 in good health. Some clones in this sample may be carry-over from other donors' samples. Sequencing input: naive CD8+ T cells from PBMCs. In DNA form, the CDR3 reads TGTGCCAGCAGCCCCGGGGGTCAGCCCCAGCATTTT. It specifies CASSPGGQPQHF.